These 11 T cell receptor beta chains originate from one sample sequenced in a study of Ad26.COV2.S vaccination and SARS-CoV-2 variants. Regarding treatment: 19 received Ad26.COV2.S at low or high dose, single or two shots; several received placebo; per-sample allocation not given. The samples date from day 63 after the first vaccine or placebo injection. TCRdb keeps only in-frame clones here, not all; method: immunoSEQ multiplex PCR. The sample consists of about 260,000 clones, roughly 87% of them appearing once. Sequences were derived from peripheral blood, sampled in a trial of Ad26.COV2.S vaccine versus placebo. These receptors were obtained from a person aged 18-60 years who received the Ad26.COV2.S COVID-19 vaccine or a placebo.

J is TRBJ2-3 and V is TRBV11-3; a possible D gene is TRBD2 (6 bases). CDR1 SGHNT and CDR2 YENEEA come from the germline V gene. Between the trimmed V and J ends, which lost 1 base and 1 base, there was a span of 12 bases. The CDR3 loop spans 16 amino acids. Written as DNA, the CDR3 is TGTGCCAGCAGCTTAGGGACGGGAGCCGGCACAGATACGCAGTATTTT. Protein product: CASSLGTGAGTDTQYF.

This sequence joins TRBV6-5 and TRBJ1-1; D not certain. Germline CDR1 reads MNHEY; CDR2 reads SVGAGI. The length of the CDR3 is 13 residues. V was cut by 5 bases and J by 5 bases, with 12 bases left in between. CDR3 nucleotides: TGTGCCAGCAGTCCCGGGCGGTCGACTGAAGCTTTCTTT. This gives the protein CASSPGRSTEAFF.

The chain recombines TRBV5-1 with TRBJ2-3; TRBD2 matches 7 bases. Losses at the gene ends were 4 bases for V and 2 bases for J; bases not matched to a gene: 10. The germline V gene encodes CDR1 SGHRS and CDR2 YFSETQ. CDR3 length: 16 residues. The CDR3 region is CASSVAPSGPTDTQYF. For the CDR3, the DNA is TGCGCCAGCAGCGTAGCTCCTAGCGGACCCACAGATACGCAGTATTTT. The entire variable domain, with the rest obtained from reference TRBV5-1 and TRBJ2-3, is as follows: KAGVTQTPRYLIKTRGQQVTLSCSPISGHRSVSWYQQTPGQGLQFLFEYFSETQRNKGNFPGRFSGRQFSNSRSEMNVSTLELGDSALYLCASSVAPSGPTDTQYFGPGTRLTVL.

This rearrangement joins TRBV18 to TRBJ2-5; D not certain. The V end was cut by 5 bases, the J end by 2 bases, with 9 bases between. The germline V gene encodes CDR1 KGHSH and CDR2 LQKENI. The CDR3 length is 13 residues. CDR3 residues: CASSFTRQETQYF. In nucleotides, the CDR3 is TGTGCCAGCTCATTCACGAGACAAGAGACCCAGTACTTC.

The chain is built from TRBV2 and TRBJ2-5; possible D gene TRBD2, 5 bases. The germline CDR1 and CDR2 sequences are SNHLY and FYNNEI. CDR3 length: 13 residues. Trimming removed 6 bases at V and 5 bases at J, with 13 bases between. In DNA form, the CDR3 reads TGTGCCAGCAGCAAGGACCGCGGGGAGACCCAGTACTTC. This encodes CASSKDRGETQYF.

In this sample, this clone turned up once. The chain employs TRBV28 and TRBJ2-3; D unclear. V was trimmed by 6 bases and J by 10 bases, leaving 20 bases between them. The CDR3 is 14 residues long. Germline assignment: CDR1 MDHEN and CDR2 SYDVKM. The CDR3 region is CASSQPSLRWAQYF. CDR3 coding DNA: TGTGCCAGCAGCCAACCTTCTTTGAGATGGGCGCAGTATTTT. The whole variable domain, remainder taken from reference TRBV28 and TRBJ2-3, is DVKVTQSSRYLVKRTGEKVFLECVQDMDHENMFWYRQDPGLGLRLIYFSYDVKMKEKGDIPEGYSVSREKKERFSLILESASTNQTSMYLCASSQPSLRWAQYFGPGTRLTVL.

The sample holds one count of this clone. This chain joins TRBV20-1 and TRBJ2-7; no definite D call. V lost 4 bases and J lost 5, with 6 bases in between. This CDR3 region has 10 residues. Germline CDR1 reads DFQATT; CDR2 reads SNEGSKA (reference sequence). The CDR3 sequence is CSAKFDEQYF. As DNA, the CDR3 is TGCAGTGCTAAGTTCGACGAGCAGTACTTC.

This sequence joins TRBV3-1 (or the pseudogene TRBV3-2) and TRBJ2-6; D remains ambiguous. The CDR3 runs to 16 residues. CDR1 and CDR2 from the germline V gene are LGHDT and YNNKEL (reference sequence). V gave up 1 base and J gave up 4 bases, with 11 bases separating them. This CDR3 reads CASSQVWGGGANVLTF. The CDR3 nucleotides are TGTGCCAGCAGCCAAGTTTGGGGTGGCGGGGCCAACGTCCTGACTTTC.

This chain's CDR3 is CASSLITTPSNQPQHF. The CDR3 nucleotides are TGTGCCAGCAGCTTAATTACTACTCCTAGCAATCAGCCCCAGCATTTT. The chain combines TRBV5-5 with TRBJ1-5; D gene unclear. This CDR3 has 16 residues. Trimming took 2 bases from V and 0 from J, leaving 12 bases between them. The V gene's germline CDR1 is SGHKS and CDR2 YYEKEE (reference sequence).

V and J are TRBV27 and TRBJ2-3; 12 bases fit TRBD2. Germline CDR1 reads MNHEY; CDR2 reads SMNVEV (reference sequence). V lost 3 bases, J lost 6 bases, and 10 bases stayed unmatched. The CDR3 spans 17 residues. CDR3 amino acids: CASSFRASGRGTDTQYF. DNA for the CDR3: TGTGCCAGCAGTTTCAGGGCTAGCGGGAGGGGGACGGATACGCAGTATTTT.

The chain combines TRBV18 with TRBJ2-7; a possible D gene is TRBD2 (6 bases). The CDR3 contains 14 residues. V was shortened by 3 bases and J by 6 bases, with 15 bases between the two germline ends. Per the germline V gene, CDR1 is KGHSH and CDR2 is LQKENI. The chain's CDR3 is CASSPNRLGSEQYV. CDR3 DNA: TGTGCCAGCTCACCGAACCGACTAGGTTCCGAGCAGTACGTC.